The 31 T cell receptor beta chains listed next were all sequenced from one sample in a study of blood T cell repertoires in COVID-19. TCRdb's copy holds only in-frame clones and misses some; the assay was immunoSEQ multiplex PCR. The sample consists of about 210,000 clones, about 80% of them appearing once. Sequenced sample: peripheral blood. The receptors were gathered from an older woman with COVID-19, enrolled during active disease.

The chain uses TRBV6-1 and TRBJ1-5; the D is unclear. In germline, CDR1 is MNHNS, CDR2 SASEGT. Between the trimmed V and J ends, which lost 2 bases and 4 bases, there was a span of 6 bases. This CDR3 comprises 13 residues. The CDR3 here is CASSETGNQPQHF. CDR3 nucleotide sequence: TGTGCCAGCAGTGAAACGGGGAATCAGCCCCAGCATTTT.

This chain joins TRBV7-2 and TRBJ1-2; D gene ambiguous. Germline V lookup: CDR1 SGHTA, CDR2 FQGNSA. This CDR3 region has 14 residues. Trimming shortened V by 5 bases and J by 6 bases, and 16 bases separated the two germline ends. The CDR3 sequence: CASSPHPRADGYTF. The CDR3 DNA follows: TGTGCCAGCAGCCCCCACCCGAGGGCAGATGGCTACACCTTC. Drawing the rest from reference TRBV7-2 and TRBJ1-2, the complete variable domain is GAGVSQSPSNKVTEKGKDVELRCDPISGHTALYWYRQSLGQGLEFLIYFQGNSAPDKSGLPSDRFSAERTGGSVSTLTIQRTQQEDSAVYLCASSPHPRADGYTFGSGTRLTVV.

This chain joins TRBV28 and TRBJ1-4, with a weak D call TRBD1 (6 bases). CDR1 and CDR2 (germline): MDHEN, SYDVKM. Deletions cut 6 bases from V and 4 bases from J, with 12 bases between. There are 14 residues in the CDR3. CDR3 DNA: TGTGCCAGCAGGGACAGCTCGCATAATGAAAAACTGTTTTTT. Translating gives CASRDSSHNEKLFF.

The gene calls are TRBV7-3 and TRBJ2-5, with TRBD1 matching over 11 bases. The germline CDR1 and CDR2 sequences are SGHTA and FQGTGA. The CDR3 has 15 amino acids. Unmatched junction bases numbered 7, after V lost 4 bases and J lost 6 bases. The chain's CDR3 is CASSSGTGGLQTQYF. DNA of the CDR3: TGTGCCAGCAGCTCCGGGACAGGGGGATTGCAGACCCAGTACTTC. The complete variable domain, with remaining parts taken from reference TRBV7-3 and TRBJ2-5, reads GAGVSQTPSNKVTEKGKYVELRCDPISGHTALYWYRQSLGQGPEFLIYFQGTGAADDSGLPNDRFFAVRPEGSVSTLKIQRTERGDSAVYLCASSSGTGGLQTQYFGPGTRLLVL.

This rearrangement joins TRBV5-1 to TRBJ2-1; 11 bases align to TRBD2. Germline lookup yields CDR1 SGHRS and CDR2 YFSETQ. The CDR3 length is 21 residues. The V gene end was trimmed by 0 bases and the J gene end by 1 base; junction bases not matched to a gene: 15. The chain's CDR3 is CASSLDWRLAGGLGSYNEQFF. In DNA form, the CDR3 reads TGCGCCAGCAGCTTGGATTGGCGTCTAGCGGGAGGTTTAGGGTCCTACAATGAGCAGTTCTTC.

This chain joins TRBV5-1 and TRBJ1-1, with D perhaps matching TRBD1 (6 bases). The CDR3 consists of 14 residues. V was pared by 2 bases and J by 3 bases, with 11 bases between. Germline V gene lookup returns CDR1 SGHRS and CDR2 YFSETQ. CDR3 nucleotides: TGCGCCAGCAGCTTTTCAGCAGGGGACACTGAAGCTTTCTTT. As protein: CASSFSAGDTEAFF. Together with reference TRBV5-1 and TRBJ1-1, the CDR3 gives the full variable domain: KAGVTQTPRYLIKTRGQQVTLSCSPISGHRSVSWYQQTPGQGLQFLFEYFSETQRNKGNFPGRFSGRQFSNSRSEMNVSTLELGDSALYLCASSFSAGDTEAFFGQGTRLTVV.

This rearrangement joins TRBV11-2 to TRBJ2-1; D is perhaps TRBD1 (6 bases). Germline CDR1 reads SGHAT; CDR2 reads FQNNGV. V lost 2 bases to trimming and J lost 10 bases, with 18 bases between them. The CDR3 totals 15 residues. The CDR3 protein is CASSLSGAFAEEQFF. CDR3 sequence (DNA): TGTGCCAGCAGCTTATCAGGGGCTTTCGCCGAGGAGCAGTTCTTC.

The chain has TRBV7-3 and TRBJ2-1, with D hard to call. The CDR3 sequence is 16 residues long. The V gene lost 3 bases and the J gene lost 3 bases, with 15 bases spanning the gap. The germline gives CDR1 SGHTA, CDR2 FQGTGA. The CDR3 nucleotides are TGTGCCAGCAGCTTCTCGACTCAAGTTGGCTACAATGAGCAGTTCTTC. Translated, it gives CASSFSTQVGYNEQFF.

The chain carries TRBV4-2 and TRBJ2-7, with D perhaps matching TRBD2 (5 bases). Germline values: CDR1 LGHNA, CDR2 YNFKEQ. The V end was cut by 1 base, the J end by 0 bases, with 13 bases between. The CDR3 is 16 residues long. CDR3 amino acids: CASSQGGLGSSYEQYF. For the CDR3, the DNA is TGTGCCAGCAGCCAAGGTGGGTTGGGGAGCTCCTACGAGCAGTACTTC.

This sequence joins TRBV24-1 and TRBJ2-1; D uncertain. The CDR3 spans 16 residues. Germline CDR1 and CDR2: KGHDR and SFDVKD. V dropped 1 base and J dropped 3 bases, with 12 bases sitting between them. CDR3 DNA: TGTGCCACCAGTGATTTCTCGTCCCCGAGCTACAATGAGCAGTTCTTC. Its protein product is CATSDFSSPSYNEQFF.

The CDR3: CASSLANSGRTYEQYF. The CDR3 nucleotides are TGTGCCAGCAGCTTAGCTAATAGCGGCCGTACTTACGAGCAGTACTTC. The chain has TRBV7-2 and TRBJ2-7; D may be TRBD2 (6 bases). V lost 0 bases and J 4 bases, leaving 16 bases between the germline ends. CDR1 is SGHTA and CDR2 is FQGNSA in the germline V gene. The CDR3 is made up of 16 amino acids.

The CDR3 nucleotides are TGTGCCAGCGGAGCCGGGACTAGTTTCAATGAGCAGTTCTTC. It is translated as CASGAGTSFNEQFF. The chain combines TRBV7-2 with TRBJ2-1, with 8 nucleotides matching TRBD2. Unmatched junction bases numbered 9, after V lost 8 bases and J lost 6 bases. CDR3 length: 14 amino acids. Per the germline V gene, CDR1 is SGHTA and CDR2 is FQGNSA.

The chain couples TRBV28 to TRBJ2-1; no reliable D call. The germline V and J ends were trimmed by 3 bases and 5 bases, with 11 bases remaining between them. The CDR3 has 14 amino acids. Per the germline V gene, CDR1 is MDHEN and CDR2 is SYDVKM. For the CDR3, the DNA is TGTGCCAGCAGTTTCCCTACGACTGACAATGAGCAGTTCTTC. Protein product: CASSFPTTDNEQFF. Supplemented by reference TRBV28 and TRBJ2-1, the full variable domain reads DVKVTQSSRYLVKRTGEKVFLECVQDMDHENMFWYRQDPGLGLRLIYFSYDVKMKEKGDIPEGYSVSREKKERFSLILESASTNQTSMYLCASSFPTTDNEQFFGPGTRLTVL.

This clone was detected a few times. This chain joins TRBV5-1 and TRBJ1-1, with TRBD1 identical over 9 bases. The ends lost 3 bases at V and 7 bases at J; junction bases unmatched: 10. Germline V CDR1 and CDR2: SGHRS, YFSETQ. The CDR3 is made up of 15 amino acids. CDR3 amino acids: CASSWTGESLSEAFF. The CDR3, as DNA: TGCGCCAGCAGCTGGACAGGGGAGTCCCTAAGTGAAGCTTTCTTT.

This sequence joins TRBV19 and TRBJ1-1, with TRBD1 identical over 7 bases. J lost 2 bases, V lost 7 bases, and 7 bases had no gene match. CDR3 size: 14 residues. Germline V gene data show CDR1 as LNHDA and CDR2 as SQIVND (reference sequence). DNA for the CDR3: TGTGCCAGTACCCGACCAGGGGGAAACACTGAAGCTTTCTTT. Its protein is CASTRPGGNTEAFF.

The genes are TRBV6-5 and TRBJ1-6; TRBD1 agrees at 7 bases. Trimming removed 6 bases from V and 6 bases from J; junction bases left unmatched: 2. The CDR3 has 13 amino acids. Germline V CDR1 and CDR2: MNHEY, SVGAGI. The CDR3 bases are TGTGCCAGCAGAGGGGGCGTTAATTCACCCCTCCACTTT. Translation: CASRGGVNSPLHF.

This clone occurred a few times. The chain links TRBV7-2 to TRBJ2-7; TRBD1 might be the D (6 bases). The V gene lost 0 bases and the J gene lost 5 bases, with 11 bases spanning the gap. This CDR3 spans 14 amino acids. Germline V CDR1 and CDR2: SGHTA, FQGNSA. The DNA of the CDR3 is TGTGCCAGCAGCTTAGCGCAGGGGTCCAACGAGCAGTACTTC. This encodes CASSLAQGSNEQYF.

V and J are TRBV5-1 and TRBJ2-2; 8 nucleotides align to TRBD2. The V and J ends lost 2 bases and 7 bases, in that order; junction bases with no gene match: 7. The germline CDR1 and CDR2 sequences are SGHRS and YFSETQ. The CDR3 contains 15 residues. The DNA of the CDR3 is TGCGCCAGCAGCTTCGGGTTAGCGGGAAACGGGGAGCTGTTTTTT. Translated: CASSFGLAGNGELFF.

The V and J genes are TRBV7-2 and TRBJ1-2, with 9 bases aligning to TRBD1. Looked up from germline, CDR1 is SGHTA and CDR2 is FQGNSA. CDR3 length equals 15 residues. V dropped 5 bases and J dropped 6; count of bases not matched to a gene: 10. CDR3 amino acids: CASSPKGGTGNGYTF. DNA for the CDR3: TGTGCCAGCAGCCCGAAAGGTGGGACAGGGAATGGCTACACCTTC.

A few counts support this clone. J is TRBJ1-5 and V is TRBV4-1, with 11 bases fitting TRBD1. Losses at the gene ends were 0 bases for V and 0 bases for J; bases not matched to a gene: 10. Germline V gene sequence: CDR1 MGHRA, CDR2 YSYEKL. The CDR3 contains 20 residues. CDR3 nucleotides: TGCGCCAGCAGCCAAGATCCACGGGACAGGGGGTTGATTAGCAATCAGCCCCAGCATTTT. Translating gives CASSQDPRDRGLISNQPQHF.

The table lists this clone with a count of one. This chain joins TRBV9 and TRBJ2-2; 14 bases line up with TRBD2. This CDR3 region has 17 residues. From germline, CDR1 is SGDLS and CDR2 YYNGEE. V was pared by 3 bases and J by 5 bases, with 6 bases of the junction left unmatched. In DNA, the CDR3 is TGTGCCAGCAGCGCCCGGGGGACTAGCGGGGGTACCGGGGAGCTGTTTTTT. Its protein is CASSARGTSGGTGELFF.

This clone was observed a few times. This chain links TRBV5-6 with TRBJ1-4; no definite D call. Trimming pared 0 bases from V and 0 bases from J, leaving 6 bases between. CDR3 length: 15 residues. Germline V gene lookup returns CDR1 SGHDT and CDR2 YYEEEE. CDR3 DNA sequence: TGTGCCAGCAGCTTGGCAGGTGCAACTAATGAAAAACTGTTTTTT. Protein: CASSLAGATNEKLFF.

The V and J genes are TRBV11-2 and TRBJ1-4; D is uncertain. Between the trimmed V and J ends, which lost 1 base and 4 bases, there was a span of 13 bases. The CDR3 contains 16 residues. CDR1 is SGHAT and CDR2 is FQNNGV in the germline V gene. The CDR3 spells CASSLAGRILNEKLFF. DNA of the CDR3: TGTGCCAGCAGCTTAGCAGGCAGGATCCTTAATGAAAAACTGTTTTTT.

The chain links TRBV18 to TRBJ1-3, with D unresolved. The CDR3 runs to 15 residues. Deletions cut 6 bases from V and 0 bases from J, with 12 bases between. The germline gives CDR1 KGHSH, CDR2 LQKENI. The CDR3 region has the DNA TGTGCCAGCTCTCCAACAAGTGACTCTGGAAACACCATATATTTT. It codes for CASSPTSDSGNTIYF.

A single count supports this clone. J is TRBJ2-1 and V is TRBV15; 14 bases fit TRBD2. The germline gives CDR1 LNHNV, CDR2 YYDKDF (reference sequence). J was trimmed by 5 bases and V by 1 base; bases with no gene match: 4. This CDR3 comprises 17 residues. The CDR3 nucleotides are TGTGCCACCAGCAGAGGGGGACTAGCGGGAGTTCACAATGAGCAGTTCTTC. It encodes CATSRGGLAGVHNEQFF.

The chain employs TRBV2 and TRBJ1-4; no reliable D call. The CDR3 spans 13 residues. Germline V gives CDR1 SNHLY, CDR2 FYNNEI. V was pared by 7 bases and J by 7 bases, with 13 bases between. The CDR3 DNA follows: TGTGCCAGCACCGGGAGGGTCTTTGAAAAACTGTTTTTT. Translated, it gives CASTGRVFEKLFF. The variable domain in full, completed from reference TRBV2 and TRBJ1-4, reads EPEVTQTPSHQVTQMGQEVILRCVPISNHLYFYWYRQILGQKVEFLVSFYNNEISEKSEIFDDQFSVERPDGSNFTLKIRSTKLEDSAMYFCASTGRVFEKLFFGSGTQLSVL.

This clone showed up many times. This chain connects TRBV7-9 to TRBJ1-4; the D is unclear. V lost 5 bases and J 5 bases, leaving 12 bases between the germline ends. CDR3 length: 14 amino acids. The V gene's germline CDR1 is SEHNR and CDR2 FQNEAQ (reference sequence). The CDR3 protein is CASSPRTGNEKLFF. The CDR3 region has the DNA TGTGCCAGCAGCCCTCGGACGGGGAATGAAAAACTGTTTTTT.

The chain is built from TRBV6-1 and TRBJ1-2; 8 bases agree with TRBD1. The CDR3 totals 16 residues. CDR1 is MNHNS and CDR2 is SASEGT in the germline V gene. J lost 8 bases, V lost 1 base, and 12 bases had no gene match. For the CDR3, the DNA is TGTGCCAGCAGTGAAGGGTGGGGGCAGGGGGCGCGGGGCTACACCTTC. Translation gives CASSEGWGQGARGYTF.

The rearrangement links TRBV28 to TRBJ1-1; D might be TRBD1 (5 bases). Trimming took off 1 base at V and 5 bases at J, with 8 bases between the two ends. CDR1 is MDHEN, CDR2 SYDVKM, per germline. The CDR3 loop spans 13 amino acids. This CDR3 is CASSLSGLTEAFF. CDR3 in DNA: TGTGCCAGCAGTTTATCAGGGTTAACTGAAGCTTTCTTT. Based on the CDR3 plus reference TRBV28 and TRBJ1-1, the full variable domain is DVKVTQSSRYLVKRTGEKVFLECVQDMDHENMFWYRQDPGLGLRLIYFSYDVKMKEKGDIPEGYSVSREKKERFSLILESASTNQTSMYLCASSLSGLTEAFFGQGTRLTVV.

The CDR3 sequence: CARIFDRSSWSYTF. CDR3 nucleotide sequence: TGTGCCAGGATATTCGACAGGTCATCTTGGAGCTACACCTTC. This sequence joins TRBV28 and TRBJ1-2; the D gene is possibly TRBD1 (6 bases). Trimming left V 9 bases short and J 9 bases short, with 23 bases between. CDR3 length: 14 amino acids. From germline, CDR1 is MDHEN and CDR2 SYDVKM.

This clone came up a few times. CDR3 DNA sequence: TGTGCCAGCAGCCAAGCACGGGGGATGCTGCATAGATCAGGGTCCTATAATTCACCCCTCCACTTT. This encodes CASSQARGMLHRSGSYNSPLHF. The rearrangement joins TRBV3-1 (or the pseudogene TRBV3-2) to TRBJ1-6, with a tentative D call TRBD1 (5 bases). The CDR3 is made up of 22 amino acids. V gave up 1 base and J gave up 1 base, with 26 bases separating them. Germline CDR1 LGHDT, CDR2 YNNKEL (reference sequence).